The entry below gives a single T cell receptor beta chain sequence along with its context. This record belongs to a study of blood T cell repertoires in COVID-19. Cohort assignment relied on participant-reported clinical history. Per the authors' pipeline: Estimation of nucleated cell counts was performed using reference gene primer amplification. The method was immunoSEQ multiplex PCR; TCRdb's version includes in-frame clones alone and lacks a portion of them. D and trimming come from the DNA, and the V and J calls and clone size come from that table. This sample yields 250,000 to 350,000 clones, of which approximately 90% are seen a single time; 2.4% belongs to the top ten. The clonotype was recovered from a woman aged 18-29 years who had recovered from COVID-19. Input material: PBMCs or T cells enriched from blood (not recorded which).

The DNA of the CDR3 is TGTGCCAGTAGTATGACAGCCGGGGCCAACGTCCTGACTTTC. Translating it yields CASSMTAGANVLTF. The gene calls are TRBV19 and TRBJ2-6; weak D call: TRBD1 (5 bases). Between the trimmed V and J ends, which lost 3 bases and 4 bases, there was a span of 7 bases. CDR1 and CDR2 (germline): LNHDA, SQIVND (reference sequence). The CDR3 sequence is 14 residues long.